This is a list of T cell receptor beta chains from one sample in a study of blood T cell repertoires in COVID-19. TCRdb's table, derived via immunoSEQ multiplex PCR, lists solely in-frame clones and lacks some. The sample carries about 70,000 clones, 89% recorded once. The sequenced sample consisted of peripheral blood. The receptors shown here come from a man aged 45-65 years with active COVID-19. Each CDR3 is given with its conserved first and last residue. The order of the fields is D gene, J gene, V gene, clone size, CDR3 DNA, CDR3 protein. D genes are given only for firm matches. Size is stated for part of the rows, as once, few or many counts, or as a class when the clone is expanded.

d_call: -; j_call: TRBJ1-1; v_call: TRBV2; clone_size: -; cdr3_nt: TGTGCCAGCAGTGAAGCTCCCCGACAGGATGAAGCTTTCTTT; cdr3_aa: CASSEAPRQDEAFF
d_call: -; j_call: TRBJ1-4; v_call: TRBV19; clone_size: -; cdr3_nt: TGTGCCAGTAGCCAGACAGATACAACTAATGAAAAACTGTTTTTT; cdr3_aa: CASSQTDTTNEKLFF
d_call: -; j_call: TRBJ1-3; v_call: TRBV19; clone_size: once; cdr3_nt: TGTGCCAGTAAAGCGGACAGTTCCTCTGGAAACACCATATATTTT; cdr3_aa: CASKADSSSGNTIYF
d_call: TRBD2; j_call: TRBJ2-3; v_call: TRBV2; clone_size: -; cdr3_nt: TGTGCCAGCAGCCCCGATGCGGGGGGAGGAGATACGCAGTATTTT; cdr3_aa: CASSPDAGGGDTQYF
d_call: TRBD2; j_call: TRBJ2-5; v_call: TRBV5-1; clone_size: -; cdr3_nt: TGCGCCAGCAGCCAAGGACTAGCGGGGGGGCAAGAGACCCAGTACTTC; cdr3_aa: CASSQGLAGGQETQYF
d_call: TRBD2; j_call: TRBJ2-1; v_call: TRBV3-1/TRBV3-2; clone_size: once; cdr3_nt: TGTGCCAGCGGGTACGCTAGCGGGGGCGGGCACAATGAGCAGTTCTTC; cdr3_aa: CASGYASGGGHNEQFF
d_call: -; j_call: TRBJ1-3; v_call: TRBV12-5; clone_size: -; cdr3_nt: TGTGCTAGTGGTTTGGGAGCCTCTGGAAACACCATATATTTT; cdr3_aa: CASGLGASGNTIYF
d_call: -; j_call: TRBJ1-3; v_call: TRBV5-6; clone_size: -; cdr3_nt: TGTGCCAGCAGCTTCCCAGGGGTCGGAAACACCATATATTTT; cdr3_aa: CASSFPGVGNTIYF
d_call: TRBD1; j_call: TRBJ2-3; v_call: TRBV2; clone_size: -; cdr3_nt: TGTGCCAGCAGTTTCCGGGACAGGGTGTTCGTTTCCACAGATACGCAGTATTTT; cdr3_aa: CASSFRDRVFVSTDTQYF
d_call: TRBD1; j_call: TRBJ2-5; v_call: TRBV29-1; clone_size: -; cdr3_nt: TGCAGCGTTGCATCCGGGACAGGGGGGTTGACCCAGTACTTC; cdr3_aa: CSVASGTGGLTQYF
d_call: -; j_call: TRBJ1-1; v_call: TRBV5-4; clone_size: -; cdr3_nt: TGTGCCAGCAGCTACCCAGGACAGAATGAAGCTTTCTTT; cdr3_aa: CASSYPGQNEAFF
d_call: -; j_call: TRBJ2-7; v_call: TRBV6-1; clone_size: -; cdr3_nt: TGTGCCAGCAGTGAAGTTAGGGGCTACGAGCAGTACTTC; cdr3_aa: CASSEVRGYEQYF
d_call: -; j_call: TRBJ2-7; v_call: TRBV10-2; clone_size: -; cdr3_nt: TGCGCCAGCAGCGGACTTTTAATCCACGAGCAGTACTTC; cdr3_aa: CASSGLLIHEQYF
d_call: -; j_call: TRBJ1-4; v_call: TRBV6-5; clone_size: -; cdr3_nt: TGTGCCAGCAGTCGGGTCCGCGATGAAAAACTGTTTTTT; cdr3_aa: CASSRVRDEKLFF
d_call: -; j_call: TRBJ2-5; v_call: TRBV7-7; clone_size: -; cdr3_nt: TGTGCCAGCAGCTTACGGGGTAGGGAGACCCAGTACTTC; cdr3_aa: CASSLRGRETQYF
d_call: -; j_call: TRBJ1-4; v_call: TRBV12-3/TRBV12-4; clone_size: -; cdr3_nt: TGTGCCAGCCGGGGACACAATGAAAAACTGTTTTTT; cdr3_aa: CASRGHNEKLFF
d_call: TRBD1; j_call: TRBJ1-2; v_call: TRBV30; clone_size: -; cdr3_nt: TGTGCCTGGAGAGGGGCCGGGACAGGCTATGGCTACACCTTC; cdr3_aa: CAWRGAGTGYGYTF
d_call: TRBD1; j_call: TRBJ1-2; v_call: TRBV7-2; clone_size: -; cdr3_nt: TGTGCCAGCAGCTTGGGACAGGTTTATGGCTACACCTTC; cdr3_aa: CASSLGQVYGYTF
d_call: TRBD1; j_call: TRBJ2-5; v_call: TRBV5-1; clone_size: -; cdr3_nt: TGCGCCAGCAACTTAGTCCCGGGACAGGGTTTAGGCGAGACCCAGTACTTC; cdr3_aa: CASNLVPGQGLGETQYF
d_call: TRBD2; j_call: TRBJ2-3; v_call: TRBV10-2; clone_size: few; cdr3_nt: TGCGCCACTTCTACTAGCGGGGCGTCAGATACGCAGTATTTT; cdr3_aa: CATSTSGASDTQYF
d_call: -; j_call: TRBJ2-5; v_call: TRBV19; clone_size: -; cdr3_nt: TGTGCCAGTAGTATTCGGGAGACCCAGTACTTC; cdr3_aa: CASSIRETQYF
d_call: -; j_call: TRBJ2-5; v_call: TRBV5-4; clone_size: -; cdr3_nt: TGTGCCAGCAGCGATGCTACCAGGGGCGGGCCCGAGACCCAGTACTTC; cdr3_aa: CASSDATRGGPETQYF
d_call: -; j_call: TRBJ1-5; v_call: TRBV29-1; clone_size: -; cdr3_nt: TGCAGCGTTAGAGATAGCAATCAGCCCCAGCATTTT; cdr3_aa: CSVRDSNQPQHF
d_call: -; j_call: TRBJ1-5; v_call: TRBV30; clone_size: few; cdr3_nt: TGTGCCTGGAGTAGACAGGCGGAACAGCCCCAGCATTTT; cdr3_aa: CAWSRQAEQPQHF
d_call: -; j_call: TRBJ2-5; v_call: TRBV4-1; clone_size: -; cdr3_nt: TGCGCCAGCAGCCACCTAGCGAGCCCAGAGACCCAGTACTTC; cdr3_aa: CASSHLASPETQYF
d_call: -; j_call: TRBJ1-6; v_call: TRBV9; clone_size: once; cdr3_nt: TGTGCCAGCACCCCGACATCAGCCGATAATTCACCCCTCCACTTT; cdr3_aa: CASTPTSADNSPLHF
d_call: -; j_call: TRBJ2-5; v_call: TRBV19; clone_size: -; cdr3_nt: TGTGCCAGTAGTTCATTCTCGGGACAACAAGAGACCCAGTACTTC; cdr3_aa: CASSSFSGQQETQYF
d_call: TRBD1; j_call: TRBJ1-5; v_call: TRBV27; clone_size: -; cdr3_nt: TGTGCCAGCAGTCTCCAGGGGGGACCCCAGCATTTT; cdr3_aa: CASSLQGGPQHF
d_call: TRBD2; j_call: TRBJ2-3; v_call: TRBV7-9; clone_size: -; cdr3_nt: TGTGCCAGCGGGGATCGGACTAGCGGGGTTTCGCAGTATTTT; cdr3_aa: CASGDRTSGVSQYF
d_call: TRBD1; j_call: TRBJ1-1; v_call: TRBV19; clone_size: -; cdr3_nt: TGTGCCAGTAGCCGCGGGGCTGACAGGGAATTTAGTGAAGCTTTCTTT; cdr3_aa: CASSRGADREFSEAFF
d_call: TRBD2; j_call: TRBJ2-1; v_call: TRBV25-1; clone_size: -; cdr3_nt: TGTGCCAGCAGGCAAGCGGGGGCTAACTACAATGAGCAGTTCTTC; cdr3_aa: CASRQAGANYNEQFF
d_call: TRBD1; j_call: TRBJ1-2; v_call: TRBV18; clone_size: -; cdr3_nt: TGTGCCAGCTCACCGAACGACAGGGGAGGGTATGGCTACACCTTC; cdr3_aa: CASSPNDRGGYGYTF
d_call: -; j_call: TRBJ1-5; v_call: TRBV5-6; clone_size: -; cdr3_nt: TGTGCCAGCAGCTCACAGGGCAATAGCAATCAGCCCCAGCATTTT; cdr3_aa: CASSSQGNSNQPQHF
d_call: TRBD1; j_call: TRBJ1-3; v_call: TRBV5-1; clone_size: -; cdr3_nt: TGCGCCAGCAGCTTGGGGACAGGTGGAAACACCATATATTTT; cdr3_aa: CASSLGTGGNTIYF
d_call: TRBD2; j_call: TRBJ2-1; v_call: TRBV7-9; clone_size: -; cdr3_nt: TGTGCCAGCAGCACGGGACGGGGGGGCCAGTGGAATGAGCAGTTCTTC; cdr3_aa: CASSTGRGGQWNEQFF
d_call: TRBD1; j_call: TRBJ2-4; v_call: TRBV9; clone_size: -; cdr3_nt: TGTGCCAGCAGCGCATCACAGGGGGCGGACATTCAGTACTTC; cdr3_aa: CASSASQGADIQYF
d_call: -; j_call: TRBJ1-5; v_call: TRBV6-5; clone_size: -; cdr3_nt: TGTGCCAGCAGTTACGCGGGATTCGGCAATCAGCCCCAGCATTTT; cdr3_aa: CASSYAGFGNQPQHF
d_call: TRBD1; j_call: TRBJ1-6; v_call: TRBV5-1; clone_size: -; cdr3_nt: TGCGCCAGCAGCCCCGGGACAGGGGGAAATTCACCCCTCCACTTT; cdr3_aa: CASSPGTGGNSPLHF
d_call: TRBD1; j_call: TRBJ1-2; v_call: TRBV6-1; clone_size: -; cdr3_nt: TGTGCCAGCAGTGAAGGACAGGGAGCCAACTATGGCTACACCTTC; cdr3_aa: CASSEGQGANYGYTF
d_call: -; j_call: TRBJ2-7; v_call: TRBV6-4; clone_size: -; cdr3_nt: TGTGCCAGCTCCCACCAGAGGCGGGTTTTCTCCTACGAGCAGTACTTC; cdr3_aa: CASSHQRRVFSYEQYF
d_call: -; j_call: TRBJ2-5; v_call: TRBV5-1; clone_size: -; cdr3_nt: TGCGCCAGCAGCGCGCGGGACTCGTGGGAGACCCAGTACTTC; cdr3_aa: CASSARDSWETQYF
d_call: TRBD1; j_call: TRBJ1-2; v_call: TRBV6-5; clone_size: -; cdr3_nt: TGTGCCAGCAGTTTAACCGGGACAGGGGGAAGGTATGGCTACACCTTC; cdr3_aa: CASSLTGTGGRYGYTF
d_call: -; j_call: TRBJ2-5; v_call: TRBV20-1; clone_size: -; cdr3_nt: TGCAGTGCTAGTTCCGGGGGCCAAGAGACCCAGTACTTC; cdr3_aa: CSASSGGQETQYF
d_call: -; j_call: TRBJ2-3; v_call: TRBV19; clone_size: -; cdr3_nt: TGTGCCAGTAGTGAGAGGGTCATTAGCACAGATACGCAGTATTTT; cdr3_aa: CASSERVISTDTQYF
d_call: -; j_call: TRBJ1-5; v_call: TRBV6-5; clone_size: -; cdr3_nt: TGTGCCAGTTCCCCGGGGGAGGGTCAGCCCCAGCATTTT; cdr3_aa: CASSPGEGQPQHF
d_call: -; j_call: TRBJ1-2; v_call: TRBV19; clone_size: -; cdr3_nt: TGTGCCAGTCTAAGTCAGGGCGGAGGCTACACCTTC; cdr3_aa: CASLSQGGGYTF
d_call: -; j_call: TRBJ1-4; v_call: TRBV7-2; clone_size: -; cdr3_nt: TGTGCCAGCAGCTTAGGAGTCCGACAAGACGAAAAACTGTTTTTT; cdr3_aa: CASSLGVRQDEKLFF